This T cell receptor (beta chain) was recorded in a study of blood T cell repertoires in COVID-19. Participants came from 20 to 25 US areas, aged about 18 to 100 years. The repertoire was sequenced with immunoSEQ multiplex PCR; TCRdb's copy has only in-frame clones and lacks some. The data contain some 390,000 clones, 85% to 90% of them seen just once; the ten biggest clones take up about 1.7%. This CDR3 spans 17 amino acids. Germline assignment: CDR1 LGHDT and CDR2 YNNKEL (reference sequence). Trimming pared 2 bases from V and 3 bases from J, leaving 19 bases between. The chain joins TRBV3-1 (or the pseudogene TRBV3-2) to TRBJ2-5; tentatively, D is TRBD1 (5 bases). The sequenced material came from PBMCs or T cells enriched from blood (not recorded which). This TCR was sampled from a woman in her 30s who had recovered from COVID-19. CDR3 sequence: CASSQLQAQTFKETQYF. The CDR3 region has the DNA TGTGCCAGCAGCCAACTACAGGCCCAGACTTTCAAAGAGACCCAGTACTTC.